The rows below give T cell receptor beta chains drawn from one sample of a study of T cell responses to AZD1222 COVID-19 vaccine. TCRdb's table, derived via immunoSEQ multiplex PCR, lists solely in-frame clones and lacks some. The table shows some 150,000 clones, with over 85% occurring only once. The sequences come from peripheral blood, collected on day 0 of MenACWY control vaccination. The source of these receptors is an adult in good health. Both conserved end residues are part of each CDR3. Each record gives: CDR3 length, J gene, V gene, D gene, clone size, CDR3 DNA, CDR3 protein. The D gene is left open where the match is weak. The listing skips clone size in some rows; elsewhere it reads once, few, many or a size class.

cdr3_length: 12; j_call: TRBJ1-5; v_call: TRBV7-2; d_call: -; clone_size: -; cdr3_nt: TGTGCCAGCAGCAGGGGTCCTCAGCCCCAGCATTTT; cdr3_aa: CASSRGPQPQHF
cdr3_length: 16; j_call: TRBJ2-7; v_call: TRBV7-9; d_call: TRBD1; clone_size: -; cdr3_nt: TGTGCCAGCAGCCCGAGGACAGGTCGCGAGCTAAGCGAGCAGTACTTC; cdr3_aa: CASSPRTGRELSEQYF
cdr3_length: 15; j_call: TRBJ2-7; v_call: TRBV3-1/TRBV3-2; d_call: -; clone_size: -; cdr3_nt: TGTGCCAGCAGCCTCACGCCAGGTCTCTCCTACGAGCAGTACTTC; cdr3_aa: CASSLTPGLSYEQYF
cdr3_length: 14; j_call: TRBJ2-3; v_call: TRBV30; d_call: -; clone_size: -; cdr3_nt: TGTGCCTGGAGTGGGGGACTCCAAACAGATACGCAGTATTTT; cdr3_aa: CAWSGGLQTDTQYF
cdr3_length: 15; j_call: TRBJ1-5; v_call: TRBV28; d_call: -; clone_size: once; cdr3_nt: TGTGCCAGCAGTTTAGTTCGTGGTGCTGATCAGCCCCAGCATTTT; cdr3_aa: CASSLVRGADQPQHF
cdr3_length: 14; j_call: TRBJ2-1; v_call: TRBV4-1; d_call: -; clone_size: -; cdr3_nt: TGCGCCAGCAGCCAAGGGCCTAGGGGCGATGAGCAGTTCTTC; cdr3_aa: CASSQGPRGDEQFF
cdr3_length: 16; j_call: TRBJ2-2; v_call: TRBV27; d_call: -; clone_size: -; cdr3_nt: TGTGCCAGCAGTTTAATGGTCAGCCTTAACACCGGGGAGCTGTTTTTT; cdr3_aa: CASSLMVSLNTGELFF
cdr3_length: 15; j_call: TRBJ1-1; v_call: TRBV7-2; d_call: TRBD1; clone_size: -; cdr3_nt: TGTGCCAGCAGCCCACCCCAGGGGGCCAACACTGAAGCTTTCTTT; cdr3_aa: CASSPPQGANTEAFF
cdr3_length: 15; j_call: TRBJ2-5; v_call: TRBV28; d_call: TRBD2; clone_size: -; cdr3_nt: TGTGCCAGCAGTTCAGGACTAGCGGGAGTCGAGACCCAGTACTTC; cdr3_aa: CASSSGLAGVETQYF
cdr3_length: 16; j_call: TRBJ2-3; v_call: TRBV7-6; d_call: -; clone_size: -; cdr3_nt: TGTGCCAGCAGCCCAACCGGGACTGAAGGCACAGATACGCAGTATTTT; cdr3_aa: CASSPTGTEGTDTQYF
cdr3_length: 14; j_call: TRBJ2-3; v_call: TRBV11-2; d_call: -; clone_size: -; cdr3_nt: TGTGCCAGCAGCTGGTTACAAAGCACAGATACGCAGTATTTT; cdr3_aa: CASSWLQSTDTQYF
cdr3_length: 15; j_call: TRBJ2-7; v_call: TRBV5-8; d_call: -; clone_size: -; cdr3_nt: TGTGCCAGCAGCTTGGGGGGGGATCCCTCCTACGAGCAGTACTTC; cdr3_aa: CASSLGGDPSYEQYF
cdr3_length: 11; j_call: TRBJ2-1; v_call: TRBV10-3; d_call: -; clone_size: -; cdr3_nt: TGTGCCATCAGTGAGGGTCCAAGGCAGTTCTTC; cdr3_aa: CAISEGPRQFF
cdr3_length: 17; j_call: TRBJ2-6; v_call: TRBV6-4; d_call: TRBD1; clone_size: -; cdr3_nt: TGTGCCAGCAGTCCGGGACAGGGGGCATCTGGGGCCAACGTCCTGACTTTC; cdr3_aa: CASSPGQGASGANVLTF
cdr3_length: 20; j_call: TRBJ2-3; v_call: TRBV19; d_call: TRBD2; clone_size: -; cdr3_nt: TGTGCCAGTAGTAACCCGGGACTAGCGGGGGGACTCTCTAGCACAGATACGCAGTATTTT; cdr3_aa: CASSNPGLAGGLSSTDTQYF
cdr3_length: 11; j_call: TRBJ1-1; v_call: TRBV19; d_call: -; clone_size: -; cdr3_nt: TGTGCCAGTAGTAGGAACACTGAAGCTTTCTTT; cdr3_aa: CASSRNTEAFF
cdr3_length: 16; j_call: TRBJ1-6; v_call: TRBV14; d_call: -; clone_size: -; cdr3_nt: TGTGCCAGCAGCCGAGAAAGAAGCTCCTATAATTCACCCCTCCACTTT; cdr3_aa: CASSRERSSYNSPLHF
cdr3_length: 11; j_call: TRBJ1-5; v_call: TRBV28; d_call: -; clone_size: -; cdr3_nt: TGTGCCAGCAGCAAATTGCAGCCCCAGCATTTT; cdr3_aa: CASSKLQPQHF
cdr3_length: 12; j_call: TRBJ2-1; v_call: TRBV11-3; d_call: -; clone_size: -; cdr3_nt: TGTGCCAGCAGCTTAGGTCCGGATGAGCAGTTCTTC; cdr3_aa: CASSLGPDEQFF
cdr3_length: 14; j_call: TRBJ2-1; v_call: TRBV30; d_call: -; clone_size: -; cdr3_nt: TGTGCCTGGAGTCTGTGTTTCTTTTACAATGAGCAGTTCTTC; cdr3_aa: CAWSLCFFYNEQFF
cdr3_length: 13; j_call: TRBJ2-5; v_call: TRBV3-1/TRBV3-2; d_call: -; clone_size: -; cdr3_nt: TGTGCCAGCAGCCAAAGGACACAAGAGACCCAGTACTTC; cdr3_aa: CASSQRTQETQYF
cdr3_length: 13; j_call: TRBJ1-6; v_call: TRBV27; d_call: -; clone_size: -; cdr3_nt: TGTGCCGTTTCCAGGGCCTATAATTCACCCCTCCACTTT; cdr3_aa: CAVSRAYNSPLHF
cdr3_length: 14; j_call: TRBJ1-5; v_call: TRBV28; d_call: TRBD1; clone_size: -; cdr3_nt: TGTGCCAGTTTTGGACAGGGTGGCAATCAGCCCCAGCATTTT; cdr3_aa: CASFGQGGNQPQHF
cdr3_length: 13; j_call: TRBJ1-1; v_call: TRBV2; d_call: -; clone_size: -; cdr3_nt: TGTGCCAGCAGTGTACAGGGGAACACTGAAGCTTTCTTT; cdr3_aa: CASSVQGNTEAFF
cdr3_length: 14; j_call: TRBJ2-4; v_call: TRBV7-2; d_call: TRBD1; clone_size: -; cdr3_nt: TGTGCCAGCAGCTTGAGGGACAGGAAAAACATTCAGTACTTC; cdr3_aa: CASSLRDRKNIQYF
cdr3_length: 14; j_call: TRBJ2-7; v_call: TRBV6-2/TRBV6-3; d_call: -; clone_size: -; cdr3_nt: TGTGCCAGCAGTTACTCCGACCGGACCCACGAGCAGTACTTC; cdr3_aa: CASSYSDRTHEQYF
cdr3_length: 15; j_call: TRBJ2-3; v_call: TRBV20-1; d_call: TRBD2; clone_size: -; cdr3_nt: TGCAGTGCTAGTTTGCGGGAGCGGGAATTTATCCCGCAGTATTTT; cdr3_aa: CSASLREREFIPQYF
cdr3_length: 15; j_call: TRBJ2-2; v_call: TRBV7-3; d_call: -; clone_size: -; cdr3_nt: TGTGCCAGCAGCTTAAGTTCTATAGGGACCGGGGAGCTGTTTTTT; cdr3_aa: CASSLSSIGTGELFF
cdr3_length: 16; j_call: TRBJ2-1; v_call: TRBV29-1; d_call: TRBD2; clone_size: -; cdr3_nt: TGCAGCGTTGAAAAGAGACTAGCGGGGAGTGTCGATGAGCAGTTCTTC; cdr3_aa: CSVEKRLAGSVDEQFF
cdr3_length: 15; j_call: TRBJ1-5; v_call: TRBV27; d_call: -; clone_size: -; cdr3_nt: TGTGCCAGCAGTTTAGAAGGGTCCGACAATCAGCCCCAGCATTTT; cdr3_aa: CASSLEGSDNQPQHF
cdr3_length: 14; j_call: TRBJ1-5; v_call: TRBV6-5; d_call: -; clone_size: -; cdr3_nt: TGTGCCTACGGTACGGGGGTCTACAATCAGCCCCAGCATTTT; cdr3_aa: CAYGTGVYNQPQHF
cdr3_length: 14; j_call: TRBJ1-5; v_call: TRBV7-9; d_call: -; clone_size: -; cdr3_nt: TGTGCCAGCAGCGCGGGCCGAGCGAATCAGCCCCAGCATTTT; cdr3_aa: CASSAGRANQPQHF
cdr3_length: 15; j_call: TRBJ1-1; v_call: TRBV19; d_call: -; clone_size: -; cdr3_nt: TGTGCCAGTAGTACGCGCCTAGGACAGAACACTGAAGCTTTCTTT; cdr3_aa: CASSTRLGQNTEAFF
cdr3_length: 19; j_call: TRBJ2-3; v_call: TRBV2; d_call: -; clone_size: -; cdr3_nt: TGTGCCAGCAGTGGTGTTGGACTCCTGAAGGAGGGATCGGCAGATACGCAGTATTTT; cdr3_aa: CASSGVGLLKEGSADTQYF
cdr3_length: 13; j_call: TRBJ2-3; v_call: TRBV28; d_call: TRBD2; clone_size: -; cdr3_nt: TGTGCCAGCAGTCTCATAGCGGGAGATACGCAGTATTTT; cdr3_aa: CASSLIAGDTQYF
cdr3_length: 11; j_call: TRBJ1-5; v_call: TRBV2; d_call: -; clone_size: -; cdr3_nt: TGTGCCAGCGGAATTAATCAGCCCCAGCATTTT; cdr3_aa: CASGINQPQHF
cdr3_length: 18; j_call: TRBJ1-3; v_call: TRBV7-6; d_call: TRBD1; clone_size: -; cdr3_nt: TGTGCCAGCAGCTCTAAACCTAGGGACAGGGTCTCTGGAAACACCATATATTTT; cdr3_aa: CASSSKPRDRVSGNTIYF
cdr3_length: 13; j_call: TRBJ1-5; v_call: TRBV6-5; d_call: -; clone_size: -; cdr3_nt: TGTGCCAGCTCTACAGGGATCAATCAGCCCCAGCATTTT; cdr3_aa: CASSTGINQPQHF
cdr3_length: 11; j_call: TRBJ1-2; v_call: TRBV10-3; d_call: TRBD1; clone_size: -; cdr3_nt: TGTGCCATTGGACAGGGCTATGGCTACACCTTC; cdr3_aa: CAIGQGYGYTF
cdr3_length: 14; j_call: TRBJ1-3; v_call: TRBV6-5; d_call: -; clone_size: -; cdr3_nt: TGTGCCAGCAGCGGAAGAAACTCTGGAAACACCATATATTTT; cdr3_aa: CASSGRNSGNTIYF
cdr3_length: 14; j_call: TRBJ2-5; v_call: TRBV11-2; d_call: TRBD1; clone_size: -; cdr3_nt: TGTGCCAGCAGCTTAAGGGACAGCCAAGAGACCCAGTACTTC; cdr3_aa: CASSLRDSQETQYF
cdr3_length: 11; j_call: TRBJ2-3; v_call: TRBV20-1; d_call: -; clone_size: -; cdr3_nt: TGCAGTGCACTTAGCACAGATACGCAGTATTTT; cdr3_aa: CSALSTDTQYF
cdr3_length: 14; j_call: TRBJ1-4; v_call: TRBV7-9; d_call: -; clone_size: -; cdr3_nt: TGTGCCACCGGGGGACACCAAGTTAATGAAAAACTGTTTTTT; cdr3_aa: CATGGHQVNEKLFF
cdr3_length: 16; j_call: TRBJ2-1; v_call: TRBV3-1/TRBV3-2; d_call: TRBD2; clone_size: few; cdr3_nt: TGTGCCAGCAGGTCGAGGCTAGCGGGGAGATACAATGAGCAGTTCTTC; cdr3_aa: CASRSRLAGRYNEQFF
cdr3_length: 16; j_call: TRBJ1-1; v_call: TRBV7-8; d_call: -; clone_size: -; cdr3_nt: TGTGCCAGCAGCTCCCCTCGGGAAGATGTCCGCAGTGAAGCTTTCTTT; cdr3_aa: CASSSPREDVRSEAFF
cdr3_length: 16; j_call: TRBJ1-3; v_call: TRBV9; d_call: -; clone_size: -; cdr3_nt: TGTGCCAGCAGCGCCCTCGGCGACCCTCTGTCGGACACCATATATTTT; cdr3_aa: CASSALGDPLSDTIYF
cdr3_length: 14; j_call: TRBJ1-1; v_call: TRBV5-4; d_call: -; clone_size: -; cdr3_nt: TGTGCCAGCAGCGTCGGACTCATGAACACTGAAGCTTTCTTT; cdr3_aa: CASSVGLMNTEAFF
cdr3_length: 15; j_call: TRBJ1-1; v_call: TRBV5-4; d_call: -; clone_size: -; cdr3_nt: TGTGCCAGCAGCTTGGAGGTGGGACGTCGAACTGAAGCTTTCTTT; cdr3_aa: CASSLEVGRRTEAFF
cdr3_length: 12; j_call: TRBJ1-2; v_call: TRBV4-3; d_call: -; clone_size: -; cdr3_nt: TGCGCCAGCAGCCACCAAGAATATGGCTACACCTTC; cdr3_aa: CASSHQEYGYTF
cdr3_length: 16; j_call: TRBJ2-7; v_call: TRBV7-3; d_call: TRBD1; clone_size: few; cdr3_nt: TGTGCCAGCAGCCCCCGGCTCCGGGACAGGGGAGGAGAGCAGTACTTC; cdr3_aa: CASSPRLRDRGGEQYF
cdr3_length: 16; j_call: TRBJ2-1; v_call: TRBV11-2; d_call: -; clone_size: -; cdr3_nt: TGTGCCAGCAGCTTAACACGGGGGAGCTCCTACAATGAGCAGTTCTTC; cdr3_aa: CASSLTRGSSYNEQFF
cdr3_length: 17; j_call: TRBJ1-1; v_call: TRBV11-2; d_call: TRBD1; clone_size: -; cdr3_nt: TGTGCCAGCAGCTTAGAACCAACAGGGGGCCGGAACACTGAAGCTTTCTTT; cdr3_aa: CASSLEPTGGRNTEAFF
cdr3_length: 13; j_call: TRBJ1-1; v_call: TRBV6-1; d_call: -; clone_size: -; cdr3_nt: TGTGCCAGCAGTGAATGGTCAGGGGCTGAAGCTTTCTTT; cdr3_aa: CASSEWSGAEAFF
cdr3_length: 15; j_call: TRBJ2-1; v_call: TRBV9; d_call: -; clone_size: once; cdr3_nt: TGTGCCAGCAGCGTAGGAGGGAGGGGGTGGAATGAGCAGTTCTTC; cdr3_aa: CASSVGGRGWNEQFF
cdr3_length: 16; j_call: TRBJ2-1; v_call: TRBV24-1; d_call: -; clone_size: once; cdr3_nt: TGTGCCACCAGTGGGGCTCTGGGGGCGTCCTACAATGAGCAGTTCTTC; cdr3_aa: CATSGALGASYNEQFF
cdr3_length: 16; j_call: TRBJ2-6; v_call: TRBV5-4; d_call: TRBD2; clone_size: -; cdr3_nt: TGTGCCAGCAGCGACGGGAGGTCGTACGGGGCCAACGTCCTGACTTTC; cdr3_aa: CASSDGRSYGANVLTF
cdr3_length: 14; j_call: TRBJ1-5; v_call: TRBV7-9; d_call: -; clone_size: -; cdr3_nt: TGTGCCAGCAGCTTAGGAGGTCTCGGTCAGCCCCAGCATTTT; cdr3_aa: CASSLGGLGQPQHF
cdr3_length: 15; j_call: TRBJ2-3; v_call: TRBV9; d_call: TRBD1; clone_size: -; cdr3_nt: TGTGCCAGCAGCGTCTTAGGACAGGGCCTGGATACGCAGTATTTT; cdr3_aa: CASSVLGQGLDTQYF
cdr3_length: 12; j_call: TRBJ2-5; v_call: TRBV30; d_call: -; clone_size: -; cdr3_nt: TGTGCCTGGAGTGTCCCTAAAGAGACCCAGTACTTC; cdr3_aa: CAWSVPKETQYF
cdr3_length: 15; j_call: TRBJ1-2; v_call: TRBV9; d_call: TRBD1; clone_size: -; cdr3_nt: TGTGCCAGCAGCGTTGGGCGAGCAGGGGGCCACGGCTACACCTTC; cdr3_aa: CASSVGRAGGHGYTF